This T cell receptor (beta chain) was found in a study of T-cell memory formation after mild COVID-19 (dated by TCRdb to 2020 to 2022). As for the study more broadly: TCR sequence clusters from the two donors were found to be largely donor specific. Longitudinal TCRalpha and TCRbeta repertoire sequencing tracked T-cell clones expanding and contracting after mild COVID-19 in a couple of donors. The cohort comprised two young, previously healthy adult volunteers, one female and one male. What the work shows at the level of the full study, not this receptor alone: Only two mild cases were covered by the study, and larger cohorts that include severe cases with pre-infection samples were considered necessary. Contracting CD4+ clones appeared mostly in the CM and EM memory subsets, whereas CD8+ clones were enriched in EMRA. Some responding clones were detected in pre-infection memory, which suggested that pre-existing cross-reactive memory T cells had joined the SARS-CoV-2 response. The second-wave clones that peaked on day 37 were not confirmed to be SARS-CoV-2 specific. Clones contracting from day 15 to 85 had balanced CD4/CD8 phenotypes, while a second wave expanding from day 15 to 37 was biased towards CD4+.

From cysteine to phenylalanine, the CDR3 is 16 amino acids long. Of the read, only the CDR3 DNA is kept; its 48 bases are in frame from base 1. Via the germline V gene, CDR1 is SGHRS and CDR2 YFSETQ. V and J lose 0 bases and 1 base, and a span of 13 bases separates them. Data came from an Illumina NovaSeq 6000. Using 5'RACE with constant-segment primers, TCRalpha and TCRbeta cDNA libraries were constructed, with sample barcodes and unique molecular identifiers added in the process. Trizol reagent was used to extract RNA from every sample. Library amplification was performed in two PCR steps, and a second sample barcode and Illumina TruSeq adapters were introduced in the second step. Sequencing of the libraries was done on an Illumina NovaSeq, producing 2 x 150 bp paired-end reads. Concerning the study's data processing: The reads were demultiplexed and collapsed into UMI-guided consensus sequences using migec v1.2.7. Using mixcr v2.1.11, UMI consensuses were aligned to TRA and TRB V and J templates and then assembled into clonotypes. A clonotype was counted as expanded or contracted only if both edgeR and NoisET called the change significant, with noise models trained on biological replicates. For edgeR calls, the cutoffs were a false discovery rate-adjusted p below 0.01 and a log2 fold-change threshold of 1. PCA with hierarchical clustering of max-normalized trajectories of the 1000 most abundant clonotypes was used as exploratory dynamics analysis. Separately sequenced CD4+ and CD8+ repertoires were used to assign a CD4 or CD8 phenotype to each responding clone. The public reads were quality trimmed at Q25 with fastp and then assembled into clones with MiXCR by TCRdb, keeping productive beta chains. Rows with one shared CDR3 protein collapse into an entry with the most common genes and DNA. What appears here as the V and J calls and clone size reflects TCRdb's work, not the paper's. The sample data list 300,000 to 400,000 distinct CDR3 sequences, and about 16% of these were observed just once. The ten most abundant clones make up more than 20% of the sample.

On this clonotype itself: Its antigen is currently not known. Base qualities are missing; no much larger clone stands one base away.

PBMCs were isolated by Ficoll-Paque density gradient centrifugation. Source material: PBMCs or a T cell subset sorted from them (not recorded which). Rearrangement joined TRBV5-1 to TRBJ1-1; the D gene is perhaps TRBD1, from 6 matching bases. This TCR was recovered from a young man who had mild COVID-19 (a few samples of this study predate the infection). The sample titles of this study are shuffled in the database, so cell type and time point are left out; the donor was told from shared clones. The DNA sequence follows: TGCGCCAGCAGCTTGGACAGTCCAGGGGCGAACACTGAAGCTTTCTTT. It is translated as CASSLDSPGANTEAFF.